This T cell receptor (beta chain) originates from a study of T cell responses to AZD1222 COVID-19 vaccine. Background on the study: Pooling was applied to second doses at about 4 or about 12 weeks.

The repertoire was sequenced with immunoSEQ multiplex PCR; TCRdb's copy has only in-frame clones and lacks some. The sample holds about 110,000 clones, more than 85% seen once. Germline CDR1 reads SGHTA; CDR2 reads FQGNSA. Trimming took 1 base from V and 4 from J, leaving 13 bases between them. The CDR3 totals 15 residues. Findings and limits, study-wide: Of spike-specific TCRs, nearly half reportedly target regions left unmutated in variants. Receipt of two AZD1222 doses was followed by a rise in Spike-specific TCR breadth and depth. The donor group comprised mostly white British people and more females; the analysis possibly underestimated clonal diversity.

This clone occurred a few times. What it recognizes is unknown. The sequencing here drew on peripheral blood, taken on day 0 of AZD1222 vaccination. The TCR originated in an adult in good health. The V and J genes are TRBV7-2 and TRBJ1-1; D gene unclear. The CDR3 DNA follows: TGTGCCAGCAGCTTAGTAGGGTTTTTGGCCACTGAAGCTTTCTTT. It yields the protein CASSLVGFLATEAFF.